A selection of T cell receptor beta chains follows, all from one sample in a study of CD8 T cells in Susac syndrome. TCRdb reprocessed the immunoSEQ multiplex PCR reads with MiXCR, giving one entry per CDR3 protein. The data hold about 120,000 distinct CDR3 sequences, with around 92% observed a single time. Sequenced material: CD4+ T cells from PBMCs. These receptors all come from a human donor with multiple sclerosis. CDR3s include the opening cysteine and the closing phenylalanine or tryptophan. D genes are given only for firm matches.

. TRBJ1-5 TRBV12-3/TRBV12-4 CASSSVGSNQPQHF
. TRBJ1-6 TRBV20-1 CSASRGEGSYSPLHF
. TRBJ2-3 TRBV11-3 CASSTTLRFLGTDTQYF
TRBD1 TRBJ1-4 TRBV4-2 CASSRPGQSNEKLFF
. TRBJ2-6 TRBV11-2 CASSLRGGLFSGANVLTF
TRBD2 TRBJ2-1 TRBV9 CASSRTRDYNEQFF
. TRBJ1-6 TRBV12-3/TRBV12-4 CASSRGSYNSPLHF
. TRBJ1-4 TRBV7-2 CASSSTFGGGEKLFF
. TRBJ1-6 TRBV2 CASGINNSPLHF
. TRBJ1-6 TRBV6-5 CASSSGTGASSPLHF
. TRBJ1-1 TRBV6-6 CASSYGVGKGRAFF
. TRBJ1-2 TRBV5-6 CASSVRAGLGYTF
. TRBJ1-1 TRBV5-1 CASSSRTGSGTEAFF
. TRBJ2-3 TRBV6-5 CASSYSMRGPSTDTQYF
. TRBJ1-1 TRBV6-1 CASSELREAFF
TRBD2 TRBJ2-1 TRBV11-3 CASRPVAGANEQFF
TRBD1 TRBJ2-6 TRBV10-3 CAISEGQGVGANVLTF
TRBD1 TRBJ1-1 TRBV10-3 CAISGGEGQPKEAFF
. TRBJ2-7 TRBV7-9 CASTPLFGLSSYEQYF
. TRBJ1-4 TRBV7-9 CASSYPANEKLFF
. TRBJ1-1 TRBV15 CATSRDRGAYEAFF
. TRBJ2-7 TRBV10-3 CAISREEGGGQYF
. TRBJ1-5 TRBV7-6 CASSLAGRAQHF
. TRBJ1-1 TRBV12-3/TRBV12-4 CAIQGNTEAFF
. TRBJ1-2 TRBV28 CASSLDTNYGYTF
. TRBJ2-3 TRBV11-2 CASSLGDSTDTQYF
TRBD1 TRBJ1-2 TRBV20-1 CSADRGSEDYGYTF
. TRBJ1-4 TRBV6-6 CASSYRGNEKLFF
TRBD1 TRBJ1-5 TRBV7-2 CASSSDRGRQPQHF
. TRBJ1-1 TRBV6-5 CASSRRGGVGEAFF
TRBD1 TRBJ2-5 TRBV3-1 CASSQYGTGTLQETQYF
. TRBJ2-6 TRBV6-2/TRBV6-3 CASKVAGANVLTF
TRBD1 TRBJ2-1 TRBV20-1 CSARQGASYNEQFF
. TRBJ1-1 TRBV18 CASSAGATEAFF
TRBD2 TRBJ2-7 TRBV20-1 CSRGEGYEQYF
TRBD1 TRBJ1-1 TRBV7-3 CASSLDRNSEAFF
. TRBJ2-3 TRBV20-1 CSASKAGAGTDTQYF
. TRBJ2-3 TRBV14 CASSQARQSTDTQYF
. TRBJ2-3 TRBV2 CASTVRTDTQYF
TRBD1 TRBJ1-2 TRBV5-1 CASSSNWGGQGQGYTF
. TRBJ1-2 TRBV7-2 CASSLRGWGYTF
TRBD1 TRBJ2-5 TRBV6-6 CASSYPGQGKQETQYF
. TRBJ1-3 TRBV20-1 CSAGKSNSGNTIYF
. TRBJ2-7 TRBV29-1 CSVEKGLGEEQYF
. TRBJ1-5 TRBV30 CAWSGSNNQPQHF
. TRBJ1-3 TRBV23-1 CASSQSRRGGNTIYF
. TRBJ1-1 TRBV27 CASSFRGAHMGNTEAFF
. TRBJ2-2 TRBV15 CATSRTFRELFF
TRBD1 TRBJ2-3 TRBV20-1 CSVTGTGGTDTQYF
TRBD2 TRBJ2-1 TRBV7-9 CASSRVSGDNEQFF
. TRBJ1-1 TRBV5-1 CASSPIGTTNTEAFF
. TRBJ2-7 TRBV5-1 CASSLDQGTYEQYF
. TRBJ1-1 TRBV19 CASTGNTEAFF
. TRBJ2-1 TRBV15 CATSTWTETYNEQFF
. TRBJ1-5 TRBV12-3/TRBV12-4 CASRTGLQGQPQHF
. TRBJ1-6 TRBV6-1 CASTEGQRELGSPLHF
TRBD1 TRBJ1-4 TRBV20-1 CSARVQGNEKLFF
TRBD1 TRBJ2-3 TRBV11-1 CASSLNRGDTQYF